This entry lists 27 T cell receptor beta chains sequenced from one sample in a study of Tregs in tolerant kidney transplant recipients (dated by TCRdb to between 2018 and 2020). Libraries were built with the immunoSEQ multiplex PCR assay. What TCRdb holds here is the immuneACCESS table cut down to in-frame rearrangements. Part of the clones is not present; checked against another copy, under half of the missing clones reflect an unresolved V gene, and the others are unexplained. Across this sample there are under 80,000 clones, with 80% to 90% seen only once. Of the sample, around 2.3% is held by the ten largest clones. The sample's time point, from its label and the paper: blood sample drawn before combined kidney and bone marrow transplant. The material was Tregs from blood, obtained before the transplant. The receptors come from a human donor who received a combined kidney and bone marrow transplant.

The rearrangement uses TRBV5-5 and TRBJ1-6; D is ambiguous. This CDR3 spans 15 amino acids. V lost 0 bases and J 0 bases, leaving 4 bases between the germline ends. The germline CDR1 and CDR2 sequences are SGHKS and YYEKEE (reference sequence). CDR3 bases: TGTGCCAGCAGCTTGGGGAGCTCCTATAATTCACCCCTCCACTTT. Its translation is CASSLGSSYNSPLHF.

This chain joins TRBV7-9 and TRBJ1-3; the D gene is possibly TRBD1 (6 bases). V was shortened by 1 base and J by 3 bases, with 10 bases between the two germline ends. CDR3 length: 15 amino acids. Germline V CDR1 and CDR2: SEHNR, FQNEAQ (reference sequence). CDR3 sequence: CASSLGRGDGNTIYF. The CDR3 DNA reads TGTGCCAGCAGCTTAGGCAGGGGAGATGGAAACACCATATATTTT. The variable domain in full, completed from reference TRBV7-9 and TRBJ1-3, reads DTGVSQNPRHKITKRGQNVTFRCDPISEHNRLYWYRQTLGQGPEFLTYFQNEAQLEKSRLLSDRFSAERPKGSFSTLEIQRTEQGDSAMYLCASSLGRGDGNTIYFGEGSWLTVV.

The chain employs TRBV7-6 and TRBJ2-3, with TRBD2 matching over 12 bases. The CDR3 is 16 amino acids. The V gene end was trimmed by 4 bases and the J gene end by 2 bases; junction bases not matched to a gene: 4. The germline gives CDR1 SGHVS, CDR2 FNYEAQ. The CDR3, as DNA: TGTGCCAGCAGCTCGGGACTAGCGGGCTCCACAGATACGCAGTATTTT. It translates to CASSSGLAGSTDTQYF.

The chain is built from TRBV10-3 and TRBJ2-3; 14 bases fit TRBD2. CDR3 length: 15 residues. Germline-derived CDR1 and CDR2 are ENHRY and SYGVKD. V lost 10 bases to trimming and J lost 7 bases; unmatched junction nucleotides: 10. CDR3 residues: CASGTSGSISNTQYF. CDR3 coding DNA: TGTGCCAGCGGGACTAGCGGGAGTATTTCGAATACGCAGTATTTT.

This clone was seen only a few times. The chain is built from TRBV11-2 and TRBJ2-6; D ambiguous. The germline CDR1 and CDR2 sequences are SGHAT and FQNNGV. There are 12 residues in the CDR3. V was clipped by 4 bases and J by 5 bases, with 3 bases between them. The CDR3 spells CASSSRANVLTF. The CDR3 bases are TGTGCCAGCAGCTCCCGGGCCAACGTCCTGACTTTC.

The V gene is TRBV9, the J gene TRBJ1-3; unclear D gene. CDR3 size: 12 residues. V was pared by 3 bases and J by 4 bases, with 5 bases between. Germline CDR1 is SGDLS and CDR2 is YYNGEE. As DNA, the CDR3 is TGTGCCAGCAGCGCTATCGGAAACACCATATATTTT. It codes for CASSAIGNTIYF.

This chain links TRBV5-1 with TRBJ2-2; 10 nucleotides line up with TRBD2. The CDR3 has 19 amino acids. Trimming removed 1 base from V and 4 bases from J; junction bases left unmatched: 13. The germline gives CDR1 SGHRS, CDR2 YFSETQ. CDR3 region: CASSLRFGASGSITGELFF. DNA for the CDR3: TGCGCCAGCAGCTTGAGGTTTGGGGCTAGCGGGAGCATCACCGGGGAGCTGTTTTTT.

The CDR3 DNA is TGTGCCAGTAGTAGTCTTGGGTCAGCTAGCACAGATACGCAGTATTTT. Protein sequence: CASSSLGSASTDTQYF. The chain is built from TRBV19 and TRBJ2-3; D is ambiguous. Germline V CDR1 and CDR2: LNHDA, SQIVND (reference sequence). The CDR3 has 16 amino acids. V lost 4 bases to trimming and J lost 0 bases, with 14 bases between them.

CDR3 DNA sequence: TGTGCCAGCAGCTTAATGAGCCGGGGAGGGGAGACCCAGTACTTC. This encodes CASSLMSRGGETQYF. The chain links TRBV13 to TRBJ2-5; 7 bases line up with TRBD2. The V gene end was trimmed by 2 bases and the J gene end by 5 bases; junction bases not matched to a gene: 8. Per germline, CDR1 PRHDT and CDR2 FYEKMQ (reference sequence). The CDR3 sequence is 15 residues long.

Here the CDR3 DNA reads TGTGCCAGCAGCCGATTGTGGATTAATCAGCCCCAGCATTTT. Protein: CASSRLWINQPQHF. The chain combines TRBV5-8 with TRBJ1-5; D ambiguous. The germline V gene encodes CDR1 SGHTS and CDR2 YDEGEE. Trimming removed 4 bases at V and 4 bases at J, with 12 bases between. The CDR3 totals 14 residues.

The rearrangement joins TRBV7-9 to TRBJ2-2, with TRBD2 as a possible D gene (6 bases). The germline CDR1 and CDR2 sequences are SEHNR and FQNEAQ (reference sequence). V was cut by 6 bases and J by 5 bases, with 22 bases left in between. This CDR3 comprises 17 residues. The CDR3 DNA is TGTGCCAGCAGTCACGGAACCCGGACTAAAGAAACCGGGGAGCTGTTTTTT. Protein: CASSHGTRTKETGELFF.

The J gene is TRBJ1-1, the V gene TRBV7-8; D is undetermined. Germline values: CDR1 SGHVS, CDR2 FQNEAQ. The ends were cut back, 2 bases at V and 0 bases at J, with 7 bases in the middle. CDR3 length equals 14 residues. The DNA for the CDR3 is TGTGCCAGCAGCTTAAGCCTACTGAACACTGAAGCTTTCTTT. This translates into CASSLSLLNTEAFF.

V gene TRBV19 combines with J gene TRBJ1-2, with a tentative D call TRBD1 (5 bases). With 3 bases removed from V and 3 bases from J, the gap between germline ends came to 11 bases. The CDR3 has 14 amino acids. CDR1 and CDR2 (germline): LNHDA, SQIVND (reference sequence). The DNA of the CDR3 is TGTGCCAGTAGTATTCAGGGCGGGTACTATGGCTACACCTTC. It codes for CASSIQGGYYGYTF.

The rearrangement links TRBV6-5 to TRBJ2-3, with 8 bases lining up with TRBD2. From germline, CDR1 is MNHEY and CDR2 SVGAGI. Germline trimming cut 2 bases from V and 3 bases from J; bases unmatched to any gene: 7. CDR3 length: 16 amino acids. Written as DNA, the CDR3 is TGTGCCAGCAGTTACCAACTAGCGGTCCGAACAGATACGCAGTATTTT. It codes for CASSYQLAVRTDTQYF.

This chain joins TRBV4-1 and TRBJ2-1; 7 nucleotides line up with TRBD1. The length of the CDR3 is 15 residues. Germline V gives CDR1 MGHRA, CDR2 YSYEKL. V lost 1 base and J lost 5; bases outside the gene matches: 5. CDR3 DNA sequence: TGCGCCAGCAGCCAAGGAGACAGGGTCAACAATGAGCAGTTCTTC. Translated, it gives CASSQGDRVNNEQFF.

V and J are TRBV5-1 and TRBJ2-3; 12 positions match TRBD2. This CDR3 spans 16 amino acids. Germline V CDR1 and CDR2: SGHRS, YFSETQ. Trimming cost V 1 base and J 3 bases; bases outside gene matches: 3. The CDR3 spells CASSLSLAGGTDTQYF. DNA for the CDR3: TGCGCCAGCAGCTTGTCACTAGCGGGGGGTACAGATACGCAGTATTTT.

The chain joins TRBV30 to TRBJ1-4; D gene uncertain. The germline V and J ends were trimmed by 0 bases and 8 bases, with 4 bases remaining between them. CDR1 is GTSNPN and CDR2 is SVGIG in the germline V gene (reference sequence). The CDR3 extends over 11 amino acids. This chain's CDR3 is CAWSVLEKLFF. Written as DNA, the CDR3 is TGTGCCTGGAGTGTACTCGAAAAACTGTTTTTT.

The sample holds a few counts of this clone. The genes are TRBV6-5 and TRBJ2-7; 8 bases are shared with TRBD2. Losses at the gene ends were 2 bases for V and 4 bases for J; bases not matched to a gene: 7. The length of the CDR3 is 15 residues. Germline CDR1 reads MNHEY; CDR2 reads SVGAGI. The CDR3: CASSYGGLGRYEQYF. The CDR3 region has the DNA TGTGCCAGCAGTTACGGGGGACTAGGTCGGTACGAGCAGTACTTC.

This clone was recorded a few times. The rearrangement uses TRBV4-3 and TRBJ1-4; D possibly corresponds to TRBD1 (6 bases). Germline V gene lookup returns CDR1 LGHNA and CDR2 YSLEER. V was clipped by 4 bases and J by 3 bases, with 12 bases between them. The CDR3 totals 15 residues. The CDR3 here is CASSRQTGSNEKLFF. The DNA for the CDR3 is TGCGCCAGCAGCCGCCAAACAGGGTCTAATGAAAAACTGTTTTTT.

The rearrangement joins TRBV5-1 to TRBJ1-2; possibly TRBD1 for D (6 bases). Germline V gives CDR1 SGHRS, CDR2 YFSETQ. The CDR3 has 15 residues. Between the trimmed V and J ends, which lost 4 bases and 0 bases, there was a span of 13 bases. CDR3 in DNA: TGCGCCAGCAGCAACCCCAGGGGCTCTAACTATGGCTACACCTTC. Translated, it gives CASSNPRGSNYGYTF.

V usage is TRBV5-4 and J usage is TRBJ1-1; unclear D gene. The CDR3 length is 16 residues. V lost 0 bases and J lost 2, with 14 bases in between. The V gene's germline CDR1 is SGHNT and CDR2 YYREEE (reference sequence). The CDR3 sequence is CASSLAGLGANTEAFF. DNA of the CDR3: TGTGCCAGCAGCTTGGCTGGGCTTGGCGCTAACACTGAAGCTTTCTTT.

This clone appeared a few times. The chain combines TRBV28 with TRBJ2-1; D is ambiguous. The CDR3 runs to 11 residues. Germline V gene data show CDR1 as MDHEN and CDR2 as SYDVKM. V lost 2 bases to trimming and J lost 11 bases, with 7 bases between them. CDR3 sequence reads: CASSLGRKQFF. The CDR3 DNA follows: TGTGCCAGCAGTTTAGGCAGGAAGCAGTTCTTC. Together with reference TRBV28 and TRBJ2-1, the CDR3 gives the full variable domain: DVKVTQSSRYLVKRTGEKVFLECVQDMDHENMFWYRQDPGLGLRLIYFSYDVKMKEKGDIPEGYSVSREKKERFSLILESASTNQTSMYLCASSLGRKQFFGPGTRLTVL.

This clone has just a few counts. The genes are TRBV2 and TRBJ1-2, with D hard to call. Germline lookup yields CDR1 SNHLY and CDR2 FYNNEI. This CDR3 spans 10 amino acids. The ends were cut back, 7 bases at V and 6 bases at J, with 6 bases in the middle. The CDR3 loop is CASIFNGYTF. In DNA form, the CDR3 reads TGTGCCAGCATCTTTAATGGCTACACCTTC.

The chain uses TRBV15 and TRBJ1-2; D is possibly TRBD1 (5 bases). This CDR3 is 15 amino acids long. V lost 3 bases and J lost 6, with 17 bases in between. In germline, CDR1 is LNHNV, CDR2 YYDKDF (reference sequence). CDR3 in DNA: TGTGCCACCAGCAGGGACGGCAGGGAAGTAGATGGCTACACCTTC. This gives the protein CATSRDGREVDGYTF.

The chain links TRBV6-5 to TRBJ2-5; a possible D gene is TRBD2 (7 bases). Germline CDR1 reads MNHEY; CDR2 reads SVGAGI. The CDR3 is made up of 12 amino acids. V lost 8 bases to trimming and J lost 5 bases, with 12 bases between them. DNA of the CDR3: TGTGCCAGCGGGGGGGCCGGGGAGACCCAGTACTTC. This translates into CASGGAGETQYF.

The rearrangement joins TRBV19 to TRBJ1-2; D remains ambiguous. The V end was cut by 3 bases, the J end by 2 bases, with 19 bases between. This CDR3 has 17 amino acids. Germline loops: CDR1 LNHDA, CDR2 SQIVND (reference sequence). CDR3 bases: TGTGCCAGTAGTATGCTTCCCCAGCGTCAGATAAACTATGGCTACACCTTC. Protein product: CASSMLPQRQINYGYTF.

The J gene is TRBJ2-1, the V gene TRBV28, with 9 bases lining up with TRBD2. After removal of 6 bases from V and 7 bases from J, the junction contained 4 bases not matched to a gene. Germline loops: CDR1 MDHEN, CDR2 SYDVKM. This CDR3 has 13 amino acids. For the CDR3, the DNA is TGTGCCAGCAGGGCTAGCGGGATAAATGAGCAGTTCTTC. Translation: CASRASGINEQFF.